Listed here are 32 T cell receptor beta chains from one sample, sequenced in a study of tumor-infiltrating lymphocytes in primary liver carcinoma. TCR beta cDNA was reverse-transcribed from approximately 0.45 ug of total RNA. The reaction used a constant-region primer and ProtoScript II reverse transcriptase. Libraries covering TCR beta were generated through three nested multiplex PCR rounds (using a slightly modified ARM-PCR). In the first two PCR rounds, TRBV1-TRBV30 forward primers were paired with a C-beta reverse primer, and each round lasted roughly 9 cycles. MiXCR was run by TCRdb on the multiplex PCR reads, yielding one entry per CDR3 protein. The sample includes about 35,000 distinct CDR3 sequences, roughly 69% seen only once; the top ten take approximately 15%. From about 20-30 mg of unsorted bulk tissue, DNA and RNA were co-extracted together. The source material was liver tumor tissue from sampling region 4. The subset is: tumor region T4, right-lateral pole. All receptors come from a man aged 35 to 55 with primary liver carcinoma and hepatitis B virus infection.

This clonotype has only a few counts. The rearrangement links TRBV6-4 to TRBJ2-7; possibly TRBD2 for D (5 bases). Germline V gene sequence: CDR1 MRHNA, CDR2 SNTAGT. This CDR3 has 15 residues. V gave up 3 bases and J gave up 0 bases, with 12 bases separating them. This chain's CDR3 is CASSEHGDNSYEQYF. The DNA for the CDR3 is TGTGCCAGCAGTGAACACGGGGATAACTCCTACGAGCAGTACTTC.

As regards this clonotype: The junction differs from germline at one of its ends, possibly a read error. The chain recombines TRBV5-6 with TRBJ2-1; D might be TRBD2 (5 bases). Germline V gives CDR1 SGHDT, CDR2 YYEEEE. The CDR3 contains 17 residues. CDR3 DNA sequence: TGTGCCAGCAGCTTGGGATTGGACTCATCAGGATGCAATGAGCTGTTCTTC. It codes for CASSLGLDSSGCNELFF.

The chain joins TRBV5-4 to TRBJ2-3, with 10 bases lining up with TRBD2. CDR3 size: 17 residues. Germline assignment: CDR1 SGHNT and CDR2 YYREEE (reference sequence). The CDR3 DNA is TGTGCGAGCGGCGCCCCCGGGACTAGCGCTGGGAGGGTTACGCAGTATTTT. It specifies CASGAPGTSAGRVTQYF.

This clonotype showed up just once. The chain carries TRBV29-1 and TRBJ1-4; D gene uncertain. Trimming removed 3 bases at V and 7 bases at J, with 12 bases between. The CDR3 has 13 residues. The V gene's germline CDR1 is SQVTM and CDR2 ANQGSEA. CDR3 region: CSVDGRVGEKLFF. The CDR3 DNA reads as TGCAGCGTTGACGGGAGGGTGGGTGAAAAACTGTTTTTT.

The CDR3 loop is CASRKAGLPHQPQHF. The CDR3 DNA reads as TGTGCCAGTAGGAAGGCAGGGCTACCACATCAGCCCCAGCATTTT. The J gene is TRBJ1-5, the V gene TRBV12-3 or TRBV12-4; D perhaps matches TRBD1 (5 bases). V was trimmed by 9 bases and J by 5 bases, leaving 20 bases between them. The CDR3 extends over 15 amino acids.

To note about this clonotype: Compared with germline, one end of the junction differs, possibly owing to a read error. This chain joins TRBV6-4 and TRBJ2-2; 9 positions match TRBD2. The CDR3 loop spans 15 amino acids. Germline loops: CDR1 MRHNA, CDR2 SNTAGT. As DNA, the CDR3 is TGTGCCAGCACTGCGGGGGGGATCGACACCTGGGAGCTGTTTTTT. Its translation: CASTAGGIDTWELFF.

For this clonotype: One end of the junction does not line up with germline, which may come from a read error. CDR3 region: CASSLRWTGDSEQYF. Written as DNA, the CDR3 is TGTGCCAGCAGCTTACGATGGACAGGGGATAGCGAGCAGTATTTC. The V gene is TRBV11-2, the J gene TRBJ2-7, with 9 bases matching TRBD1. The germline V gene has CDR1 SGHAT and CDR2 FQNNGV. The length of the CDR3 is 15 residues. Drawing the rest from reference TRBV11-2 and TRBJ2-7, the complete variable domain is EAGVAQSPRYKIIEKRQSVAFWCNPISGHATLYWYQQILGQGPKLLIQFQNNGVVDDSQLPKDRFSAERLKGVDSTLKIQPAKLEDSAVYLCASSLRWTGDSEQYFGPGTRLTVT.

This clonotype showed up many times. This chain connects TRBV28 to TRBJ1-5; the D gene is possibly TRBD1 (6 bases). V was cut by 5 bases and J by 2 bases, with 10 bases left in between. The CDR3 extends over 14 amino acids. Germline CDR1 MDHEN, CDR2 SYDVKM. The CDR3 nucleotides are TGTGCCAGCAGTCGGACAGTTGGCAATCAGCCCCAGCATTTT. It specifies CASSRTVGNQPQHF.

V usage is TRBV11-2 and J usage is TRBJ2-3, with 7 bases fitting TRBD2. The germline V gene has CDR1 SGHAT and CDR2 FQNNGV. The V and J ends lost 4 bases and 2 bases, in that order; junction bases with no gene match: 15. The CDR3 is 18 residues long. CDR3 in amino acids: CASSWAPQRLAVTDTQYF. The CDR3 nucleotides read TGTGCCAGCAGCTGGGCCCCACAGAGGCTAGCGGTCACAGATACGCAGTATTTT.

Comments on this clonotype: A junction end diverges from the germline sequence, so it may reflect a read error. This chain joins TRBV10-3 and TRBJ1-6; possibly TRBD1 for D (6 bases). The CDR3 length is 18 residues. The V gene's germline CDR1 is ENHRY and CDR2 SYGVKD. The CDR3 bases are TGTGTCATCAGTGGGGCGAGTGGGGGCGCGTCTAATAATTCACCCCTCCACTTT. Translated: CVISGASGGASNNSPLHF.

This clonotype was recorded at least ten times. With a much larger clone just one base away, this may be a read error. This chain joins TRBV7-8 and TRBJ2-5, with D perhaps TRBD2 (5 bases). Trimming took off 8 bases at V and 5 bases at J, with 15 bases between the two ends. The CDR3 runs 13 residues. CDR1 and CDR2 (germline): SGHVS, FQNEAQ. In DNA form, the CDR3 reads TGTGCCAGCGGCGTCGGGGTCCGGGAGACCCAGTACTTC. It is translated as CASGVGVRETQYF. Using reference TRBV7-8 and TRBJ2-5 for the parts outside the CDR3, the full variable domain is GAGVSQSPRYKVAKRGQDVALRCDPISGHVSLFWYQQALGQGPEFLTYFQNEAQLDKSGLPSDRFFAERPEGSVSTLKIQRTQQEDSAVYLCASGVGVRETQYFGPGTRLLVL.

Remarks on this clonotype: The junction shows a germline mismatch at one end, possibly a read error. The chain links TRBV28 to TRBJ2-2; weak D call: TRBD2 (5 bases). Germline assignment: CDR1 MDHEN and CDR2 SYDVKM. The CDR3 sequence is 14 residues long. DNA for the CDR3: TGTGCCGCCAGGATGGACCTTAACACCTGGGAGCTGTTTTTC. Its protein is CAARMDLNTWELFF.

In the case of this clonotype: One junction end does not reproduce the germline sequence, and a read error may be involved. This chain's CDR3 is CASSPAGAEETQYF. The CDR3 DNA sequence: TGTGCCAGTAGCCCCGCCGGGGCTGAAGAGACACAGTACTTC. The genes are TRBV12-3 or TRBV12-4 and TRBJ2-5; the D call may be TRBD1 or TRBD2 (5 bases each). The CDR3 has 14 amino acids.

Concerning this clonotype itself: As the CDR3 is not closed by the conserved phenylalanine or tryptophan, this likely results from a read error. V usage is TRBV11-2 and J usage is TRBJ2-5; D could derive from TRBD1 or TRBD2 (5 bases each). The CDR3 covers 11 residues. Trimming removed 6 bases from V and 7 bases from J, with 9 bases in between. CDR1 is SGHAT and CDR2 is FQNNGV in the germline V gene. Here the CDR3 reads CASSLGVTQYL. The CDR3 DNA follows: TGTGCCAGCAGTTTGGGGGTGACCCAGTACTTG.

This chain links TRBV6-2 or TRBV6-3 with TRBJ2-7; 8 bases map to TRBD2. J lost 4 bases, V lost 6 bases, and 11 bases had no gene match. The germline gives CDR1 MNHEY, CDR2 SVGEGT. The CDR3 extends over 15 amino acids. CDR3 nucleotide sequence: TGTGCCAGCAGCACTGGGACTAGTGGAGGGTACGAGCAGTACTTC. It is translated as CASSTGTSGGYEQYF.

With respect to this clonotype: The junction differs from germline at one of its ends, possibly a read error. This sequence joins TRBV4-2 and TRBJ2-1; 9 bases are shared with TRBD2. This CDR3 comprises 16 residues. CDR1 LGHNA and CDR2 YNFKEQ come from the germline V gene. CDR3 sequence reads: CASSQDLGASGNGQFF. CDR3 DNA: TGTGCCAGTAGCCAAGATCTGGGGGCTAGCGGGAATGGGCAGTTTTTC.

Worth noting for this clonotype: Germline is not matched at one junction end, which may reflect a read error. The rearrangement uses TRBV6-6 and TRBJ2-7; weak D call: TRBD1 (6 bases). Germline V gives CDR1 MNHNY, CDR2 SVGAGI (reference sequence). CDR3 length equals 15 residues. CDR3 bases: TGTGCCAGCAGCTCAACTAGGGGGAGCCCCTACGAGCAATACTTC. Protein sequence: CASSSTRGSPYEQYF.

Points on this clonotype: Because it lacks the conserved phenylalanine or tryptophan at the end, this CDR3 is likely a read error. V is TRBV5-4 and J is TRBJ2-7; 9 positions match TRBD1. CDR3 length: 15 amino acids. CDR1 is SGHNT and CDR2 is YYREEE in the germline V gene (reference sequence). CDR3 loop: CAGSPTGTGINEQYL. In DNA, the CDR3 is TGTGCCGGCAGCCCAACCGGGACAGGGATCAACGAGCAGTACCTT.

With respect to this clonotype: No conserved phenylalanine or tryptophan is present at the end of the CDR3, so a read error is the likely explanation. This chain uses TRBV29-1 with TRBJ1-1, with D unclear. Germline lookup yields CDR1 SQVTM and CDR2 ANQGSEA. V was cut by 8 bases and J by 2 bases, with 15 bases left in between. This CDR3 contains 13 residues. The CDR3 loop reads CSTGYGLNTEAFY. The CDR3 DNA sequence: TGCAGCACCGGGTACGGGCTTAACACTGAAGCTTTCTAT.

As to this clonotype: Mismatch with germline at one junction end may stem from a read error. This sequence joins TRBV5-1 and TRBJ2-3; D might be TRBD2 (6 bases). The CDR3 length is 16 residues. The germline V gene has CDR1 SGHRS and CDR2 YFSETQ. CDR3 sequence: CASSSLAEFSTDTHYF. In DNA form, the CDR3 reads TGCGCTAGCAGCTCCTTAGCGGAGTTTAGCACAGATACGCACTATTTT. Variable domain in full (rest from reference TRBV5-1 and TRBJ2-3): KAGVTQTPRYLIKTRGQQVTLSCSPISGHRSVSWYQQTPGQGLQFLFEYFSETQRNKGNFPGRFSGRQFSNSRSEMNVSTLELGDSALYLCASSSLAEFSTDTHYFGPGTRLTVL.

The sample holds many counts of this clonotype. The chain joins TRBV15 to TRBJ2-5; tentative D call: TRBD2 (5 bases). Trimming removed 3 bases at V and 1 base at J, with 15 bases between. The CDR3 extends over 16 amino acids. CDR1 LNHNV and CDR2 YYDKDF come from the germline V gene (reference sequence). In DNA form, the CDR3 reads TGTGCCACCAGCAGCGATGGCGGAGGACTCCAAGAGACCCAGTACTTC. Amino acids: CATSSDGGGLQETQYF. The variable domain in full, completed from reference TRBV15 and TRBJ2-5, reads DAMVIQNPRYQVTQFGKPVTLSCSQTLNHNVMYWYQQKSSQAPKLLFHYYDKDFNNEADTPDNFQSRRPNTSFCFLDIRSPGLGDTAMYLCATSSDGGGLQETQYFGPGTRLLVL.

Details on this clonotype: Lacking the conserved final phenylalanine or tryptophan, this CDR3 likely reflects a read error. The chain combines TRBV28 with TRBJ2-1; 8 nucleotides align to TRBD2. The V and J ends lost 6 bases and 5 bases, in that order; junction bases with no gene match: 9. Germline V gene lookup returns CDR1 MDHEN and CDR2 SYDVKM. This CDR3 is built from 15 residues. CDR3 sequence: CASSSLTSANNEQFL. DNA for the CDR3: TGTGCCAGCAGCTCCTTGACTAGCGCCAACAATGAGCAGTTCCTC.

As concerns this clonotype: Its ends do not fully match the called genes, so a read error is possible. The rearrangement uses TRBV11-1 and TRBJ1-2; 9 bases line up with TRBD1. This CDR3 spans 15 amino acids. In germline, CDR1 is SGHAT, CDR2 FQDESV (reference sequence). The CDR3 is CVSSHDRGANYGYTF. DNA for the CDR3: TGTGTCAGCAGCCACGACAGGGGGGCGAATTATGGCTACACCTTC. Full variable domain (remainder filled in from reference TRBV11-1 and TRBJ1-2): EAEVAQSPRYKITEKSQAVAFWCDPISGHATLYWYRQILGQGPELLVQFQDESVVDDSQLPKDRFSAERLKGVDSTLKIQPAELGDSAMYLCVSSHDRGANYGYTFGSGTRLTVV.

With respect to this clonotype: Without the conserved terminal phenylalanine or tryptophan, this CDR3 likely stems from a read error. CDR3 nucleotides: TGTGCTAGTCTCCCGGGACACCGAGGGGGTGAAGCTTTCTAT. This gives the protein CASLPGHRGGEAFY. The J gene is TRBJ1-1, the V gene TRBV19; D might be TRBD1 (6 bases). The CDR3 sequence is 14 residues long. Per the germline V gene, CDR1 is LNHDA and CDR2 is SQIVND (reference sequence).

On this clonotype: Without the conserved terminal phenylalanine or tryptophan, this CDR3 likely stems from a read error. The CDR3 DNA sequence: TGTACCAGCAGCTTGCGATGGACAGGGGAAAACGAGCAGTACTAC. It is translated as CTSSLRWTGENEQYY. This chain uses TRBV11-2 with TRBJ2-7; 9 bases are shared with TRBD1. CDR3 length equals 15 residues. From germline, CDR1 is SGHAT and CDR2 FQNNGV.

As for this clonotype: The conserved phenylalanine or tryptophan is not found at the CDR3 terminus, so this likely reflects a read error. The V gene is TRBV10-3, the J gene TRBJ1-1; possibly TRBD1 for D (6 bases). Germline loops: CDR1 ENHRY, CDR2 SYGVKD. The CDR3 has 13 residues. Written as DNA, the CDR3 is TGTGTCGTCAGTGAGTCGAAGGGGGCTGAAGCTTTCTAT. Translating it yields CVVSESKGAEAFY.

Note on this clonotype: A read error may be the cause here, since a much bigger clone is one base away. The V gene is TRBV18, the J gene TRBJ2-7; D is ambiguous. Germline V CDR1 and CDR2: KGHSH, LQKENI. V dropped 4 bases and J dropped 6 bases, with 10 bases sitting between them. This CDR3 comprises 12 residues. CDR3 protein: CASSLDSVEQYF. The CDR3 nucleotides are TGTGCCAGCTCACTCGATTCCGTCGAGCAGTACTTC.

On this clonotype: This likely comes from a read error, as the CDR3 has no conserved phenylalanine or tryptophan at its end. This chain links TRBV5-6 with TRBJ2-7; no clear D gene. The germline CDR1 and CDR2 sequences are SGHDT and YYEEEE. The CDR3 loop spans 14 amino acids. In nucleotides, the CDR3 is TGTGCCAGTAGCTTCCGATCGAGAGCCTACGAGCAGTACTTA. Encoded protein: CASSFRSRAYEQYL.

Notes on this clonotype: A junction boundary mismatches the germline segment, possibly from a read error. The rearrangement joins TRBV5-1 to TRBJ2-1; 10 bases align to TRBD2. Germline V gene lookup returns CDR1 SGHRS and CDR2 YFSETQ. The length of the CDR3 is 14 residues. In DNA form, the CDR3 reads TGCGCCAGCGGCTCTAGCGGGGGCTACAATAAGCAGTTCTTC. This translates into CASGSSGGYNKQFF.

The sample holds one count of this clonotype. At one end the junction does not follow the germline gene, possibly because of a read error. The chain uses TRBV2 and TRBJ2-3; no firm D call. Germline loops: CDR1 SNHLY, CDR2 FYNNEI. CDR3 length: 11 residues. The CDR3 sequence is CASSFEDTHCF. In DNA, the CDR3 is TGTGCAAGCAGTTTCGAAGATACGCACTGTTTT.

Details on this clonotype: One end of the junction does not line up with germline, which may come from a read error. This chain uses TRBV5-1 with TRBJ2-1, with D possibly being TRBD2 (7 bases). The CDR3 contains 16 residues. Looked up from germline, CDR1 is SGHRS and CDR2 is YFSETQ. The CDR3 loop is CASSLTLGGGHNGQFF. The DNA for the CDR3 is TGCGCCAGTAGCTTGACCCTAGGGGGGGGCCACAATGGGCAGTTCTTC.

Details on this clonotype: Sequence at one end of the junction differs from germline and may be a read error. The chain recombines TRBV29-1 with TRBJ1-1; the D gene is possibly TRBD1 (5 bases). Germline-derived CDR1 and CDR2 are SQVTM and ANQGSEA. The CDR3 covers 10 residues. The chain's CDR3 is CSAGGSEAFF. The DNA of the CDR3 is TGCAGCGCGGGGGGGTCCGAAGCCTTCTTT.